The text below deals with one TCR beta chain. Its target is not known. The sample comes from a study of post-analysis software for immune sequencing data. Study-level information: As for disease course, relapsing-remitting, secondary progressive and progressive-relapsing multiple sclerosis were all included. Study-level results: Comparison with controls showed significantly lower normalized Chao1 diversity in multiple sclerosis patients. About five TRBV segments appeared more often in patients than in controls, and TRBV5-6, TRBV5-1 and TRBV20-1 were among these. Under the F measure, samples that were prepared in one batch clustered strongly together.

V lost 5 bases, J lost 13 bases, and 19 bases stayed unmatched. Per the germline V gene, CDR1 is MNHEY and CDR2 is SMNVEV (reference sequence). The CDR3 has 15 residues. Unique molecular identifiers tagged the TCR beta cDNA libraries. Around 500,000 cDNA molecules came from around 1 to 10 million T cells. TCRdb independently ran MiXCR on the PCR reads; one entry per CDR3 protein. The sample has 700,000 to 900,000 distinct CDR3 sequences; roughly 46% are singletons. The rearrangement uses TRBV27 and TRBJ2-5; 7 bases are a match to TRBD1. Material: blood. This TCR was recovered from a girl aged 5 to 17 with multiple sclerosis. CDR3 in amino acids: CASSPLPPGQLTGYF. CDR3 nucleotide sequence: TGTGCCAGCAGTCCCCTACCACCGGGACAGTTAACGGGGTACTTC.